These 14 T cell receptor beta chains were all obtained from the same sample, sequenced in a study of T cells in women clearing cervical HPV infection. Using immunoSEQ multiplex PCR, the repertoire was profiled, and TCRdb retains in-frame clones only, with some absent. Its table records about 14,000 clones. The sample was blood buffy coat. The receptor source for this set is a woman aged 18 to 75 with a cervical HPV16 infection that either progressed to CIN3+ or cleared (not recorded which).

In regard to this clone: Read sequence stops 3 residues before the CDR3 end, and the germline J gene provides the missing end. V usage is TRBV7-6 and J usage is TRBJ1-2; the D gene is possibly TRBD1 (5 bases). Germline assignment: CDR1 SGHVS and CDR2 FNYEAQ. The CDR3 has 14 residues. The CDR3 protein is CASSRTDSASDYTF. The part of the CDR3 DNA that was read is TGTGCCAGCAGCCGAACCGACAGCGCGTCCGAC. The full variable domain, rest sourced from reference TRBV7-6 and TRBJ1-2, is GAGVSQSPRYKVTKRGQDVALRCDPISGHVSLYWYRQALGQGPEFLTYFNYEAQQDKSGLPNDRFSAERPEGSISTLTIQRTEQRDSAMYRCASSRTDSASDYTFGSGTRLTVV.

On this clone: Read sequence stops 3 residues before the CDR3 end, and the germline J gene provides the missing end. This chain links TRBV5-5 with TRBJ1-1; D is undetermined. V was pared by 2 bases and J by 4 bases, with 9 bases between. Germline CDR1 reads SGHKS; CDR2 reads YYEKEE (reference sequence). This CDR3 has 13 amino acids. Partial CDR3 DNA: TGTGCCAGCAGCTTTGAGCCCCTCACTGAA. It specifies CASSFEPLTE. The full CDR3 protein is CASSFEPLTEAFF.

Worth noting for this clone: The read finishes 3 residues shy of the CDR3 end, and the germline J gene is used to complete it. The chain links TRBV11-2 to TRBJ2-2; possibly TRBD2 for D (6 bases). The germline V gene has CDR1 SGHAT and CDR2 FQNNGV. The CDR3 spans 14 residues. Trimming removed 6 bases from V and 5 bases from J, with 13 bases in between. The CDR3 DNA, read in part, is TGTGCCAGCAGTTCTTTGGCGGGGACCGGGGAG. It is translated as CASSSLAGTGE. The full CDR3 reads CASSSLAGTGELFF. The entire variable domain, with the rest obtained from reference TRBV11-2 and TRBJ2-2, is as follows: EAGVAQSPRYKIIEKRQSVAFWCNPISGHATLYWYQQILGQGPKLLIQFQNNGVVDDSQLPKDRFSAERLKGVDSTLKIQPAKLEDSAVYLCASSSLAGTGELFFGEGSRLTVL.

This clone is labeled medium-sized based on frequency. Read sequence stops 3 residues before the CDR3 end, and the germline J gene provides the missing end. This sequence joins TRBV18 and TRBJ1-2; TRBD1 might be the D (5 bases). The CDR3 spans 14 residues. CDR1 and CDR2 from the germline V gene are KGHSH and LQKENI. V was cut by 3 bases and J by 4 bases, with 12 bases left in between. CDR3 loop: CASSPSPDSYGYTF. The CDR3 bases that were read are TGTGCCAGCTCACCTTCGCCAGACAGCTATGGC.

Frequency places this clone as medium-sized. The CDR3 end is not reached by the read, which stops 3 residues before it; the germline J gene fills it in. The rearrangement links TRBV18 to TRBJ1-1; D gene ambiguous. Germline CDR1 KGHSH, CDR2 LQKENI. The V end lost 1 base, the J end lost 6 bases, and 12 bases lay between the germline ends. CDR3 length equals 14 residues. The CDR3 reads CASSPLRDGSEAFF. The CDR3 bases that were read are TGTGCCAGCTCACCACTGCGGGATGGGTCTGAA.

Concerning this clone itself: The read finishes 3 residues shy of the CDR3 end, and the germline J gene is used to complete it. V usage is TRBV7-2 and J usage is TRBJ1-6; tentative D call: TRBD1 (6 bases). V was shortened by 1 base and J by 9 bases, with 10 bases between the two germline ends. The CDR3 sequence is 14 residues long. The germline gives CDR1 SGHTA, CDR2 FQGNSA. CDR3 DNA, as far as it was read: TGTGCCAGCAGCTTAGAATCCAGGGGTTCACCC. This sequence encodes CASSLESRGSP. The whole CDR3 sequence reads CASSLESRGSPLHF.

A remark on this clone: The read ends 3 residues shy of where the CDR3 ends; the end is completed using the germline J gene. This chain joins TRBV6-4 and TRBJ1-2; 7 positions match TRBD1. Germline CDR1 MRHNA, CDR2 SNTAGT. Losses at the gene ends were 8 bases for V and 0 bases for J; bases not matched to a gene: 3. This CDR3 comprises 13 residues. The CDR3 protein is CASLGQTNYGYTF. The DNA read from the CDR3 is TGTGCCAGCTTGGGACAGACTAACTATGGC.

In the case of this clone: Read sequence stops 3 residues before the CDR3 end, and the germline J gene provides the missing end. This chain joins TRBV7-6 and TRBJ2-3; tentatively, D is TRBD2 (6 bases). Germline values: CDR1 SGHVS, CDR2 FNYEAQ. The CDR3 consists of 13 residues. The covered CDR3 bases are TGTGCCAGCAGCCCCGGGGGAGGCCAGCCG. It translates to CASSPGGGQP. From start to end, the CDR3 is CASSPGGGQPQYF.

As regards this clone: Sequencing ends 3 residues short of the CDR3 end; the germline J gene provides the rest. V and J are TRBV7-6 and TRBJ1-1; 7 bases agree with TRBD1. The length of the CDR3 is 15 residues. Looked up from germline, CDR1 is SGHVS and CDR2 is FNYEAQ. CDR3 residues: CASSPTTGRTYEAFF. The DNA read from the CDR3 is TGTGCCAGCAGCCCGACGACAGGGAGAACCTACGAG.

As regards this clone: The read ends 3 residues shy of where the CDR3 ends; the end is completed using the germline J gene. The chain has TRBV11-3 and TRBJ2-6, with 7 bases that match TRBD1. With V trimmed by 3 bases and J by 4 bases, 3 bases remained unmatched. There are 15 residues in the CDR3. Germline V gene lookup returns CDR1 SGHNT and CDR2 YENEEA. CDR3 amino acids: CASSFDRAGANVLTF. The sequenced part of the CDR3 DNA is TGTGCCAGCAGCTTTGACAGGGCCGGGGCCAACGTC.

A word on this clone: The CDR3 end is not reached by the read, which stops 3 residues before it; the germline J gene fills it in. The chain combines TRBV11-1 with TRBJ1-2, with D uncertain. The CDR3 is made up of 15 amino acids. Germline CDR1 SGHAT, CDR2 FQDESV (reference sequence). The CDR3 loop reads CASSLGLAGMNTYTF. Partial CDR3 DNA: TGTGCCAGCAGCTTAGGGCTAGCGGGGATGAATACC. The full variable domain, completed using reference TRBV11-1 and TRBJ1-2, is EAEVAQSPRYKITEKSQAVAFWCDPISGHATLYWYRQILGQGPELLVQFQDESVVDDSQLPKDRFSAERLKGVDSTLKIQPAELGDSAMYLCASSLGLAGMNTYTFGSGTRLTVV.

The CDR3 bases that were read are TGTGCCAGTAGTTCCGGGGATTCAGATACG. Its translation: CASSSGDSDT. The full-length CDR3 reads as CASSSGDSDTAFF. This chain uses TRBV19 with TRBJ1-1; D is undetermined. The CDR3 goes on 3 residues after the read ends, and that part is filled in from the germline J gene. The CDR3 is 13 amino acids. The germline gives CDR1 LNHDA, CDR2 SQIVND (reference sequence).

Comment on this clone: Read data end 3 residues before the CDR3 end; the end is taken from the germline J gene. J is TRBJ2-7 and V is TRBV3-1 (or the pseudogene TRBV3-2), with 10 positions matching TRBD1. The germline gives CDR1 LGHDT, CDR2 YNNKEL (reference sequence). The V and J ends lost 4 bases and 6 bases, in that order; junction bases with no gene match: 6. This CDR3 comprises 14 residues. The part of the CDR3 DNA that was read is TGTGCCAGCAGCCTCCGGGACAGGGGAAGCGAG. Residues: CASSLRDRGSE. The entire CDR3 protein reads CASSLRDRGSEQYF.

As for this clone: The read finishes 3 residues shy of the CDR3 end, and the germline J gene is used to complete it. This chain joins TRBV10-3 and TRBJ2-3; D remains ambiguous. Trimming took 3 bases from V and 1 from J, leaving 5 bases between them. This CDR3 comprises 13 residues. Per the germline V gene, CDR1 is ENHRY and CDR2 is SYGVKD. The CDR3 DNA, read in part, is TGTGCCATCAGTGACAGTCGCACAGATACG. As protein: CAISDSRTDT. From start to end, the CDR3 is CAISDSRTDTQYF.